This T cell receptor beta chain originates from a study of T cell changes during pregnancy in multiple sclerosis (dated by TCRdb to the late 2010s). About the investigation overall: The study examined how the T cell repertoire changed over the course of pregnancy in women with multiple sclerosis.

Library preparation was by the immunoSEQ multiplex PCR assay. TCRdb's version of the immuneACCESS table is confined to in-frame rearrangements and falls short of the full clone set. An unresolved V gene accounts for under half of the shortfall where checked; the remainder is of unknown origin. This sample is represented by around 70,000 clones; just under 95% of them were singletons. The ten largest clones add up to about 2% of the sample. Comment on this clone: This clone's antigen is unknown. Qualities for individual bases were not recorded, and no much larger clone is one base off.

CDR1 and CDR2, looked up from the germline V gene (reference sequence), are MNHEY and SMNVEV. The junction carries 13 bases between V and J, which are trimmed by 3 bases and 5 bases respectively. The CDR3 runs 14 amino acids, cysteine and phenylalanine included. Of the read, only the CDR3 DNA is kept; its 42 bases are in frame from base 1. Recombination linked TRBV27 to TRBJ2-5, with TRBD1 as a weak D call on 6 bases. This receptor was obtained from a female donor with multiple sclerosis, enrolled in a pregnancy study. Sample: peripheral blood, taken in the second trimester of pregnancy. CDR3 protein: CASSFLHDRETQYF. The sequenced DNA is TGTGCCAGCAGTTTTCTCCACGACAGGGAGACCCAGTACTTC.